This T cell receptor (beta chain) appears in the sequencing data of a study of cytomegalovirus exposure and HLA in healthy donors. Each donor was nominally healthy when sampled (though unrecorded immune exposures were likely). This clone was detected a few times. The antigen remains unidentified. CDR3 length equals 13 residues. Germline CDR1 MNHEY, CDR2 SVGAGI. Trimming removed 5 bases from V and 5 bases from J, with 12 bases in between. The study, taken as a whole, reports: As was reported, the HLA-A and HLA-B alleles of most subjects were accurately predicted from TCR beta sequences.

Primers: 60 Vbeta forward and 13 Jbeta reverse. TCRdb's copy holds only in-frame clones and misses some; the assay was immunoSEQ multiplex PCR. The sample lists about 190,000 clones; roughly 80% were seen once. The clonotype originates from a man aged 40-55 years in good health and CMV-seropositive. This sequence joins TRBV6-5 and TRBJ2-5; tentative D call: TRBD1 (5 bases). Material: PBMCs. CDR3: CASSLDSPETQYF. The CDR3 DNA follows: TGTGCCAGCAGTCTTGACAGTCCGGAGACCCAGTACTTC.